The next 4 T cell receptor beta chains were all read from a single sample in a study of blood T cell repertoires in COVID-19. Sequencing was performed with immunoSEQ multiplex PCR; in TCRdb, only in-frame clones are kept and a portion is missing. The sample yields about 350,000 clones, approximately 88% seen once. Sample: peripheral blood. Source of these receptors: a man aged 25-45 years with COVID-19, enrolled during active disease.

The gene calls are TRBV4-3 and TRBJ2-5; D is ambiguous. The CDR3 length is 15 residues. Germline-derived CDR1 and CDR2 are LGHNA and YSLEER. Trimming took off 4 bases at V and 2 bases at J, with 14 bases between the two ends. The DNA of the CDR3 is TGCGCCAGCAGCCTTCCGACTCAGTTGCAAGAGACCCAGTACTTC. This codes for CASSLPTQLQETQYF.

This chain connects TRBV5-1 to TRBJ2-1; tentatively, D is TRBD2 (6 bases). From germline, CDR1 is SGHRS and CDR2 YFSETQ. The CDR3 extends over 12 amino acids. CDR3 nucleotides: TGCGAATCGCGGGGCGACTACAATGAGCAGTTCTTC. Protein: CESRGDYNEQFF.

This rearrangement joins TRBV6-6 to TRBJ1-1; TRBD1 aligns across 7 bases. The CDR3 is 16 residues long. In germline, CDR1 is MNHNY, CDR2 SVGAGI (reference sequence). V shed 0 bases and J 0 bases; nucleotides not matched to a gene: 4. This CDR3 reads CASSYSRGGLNTEAFF. DNA for the CDR3: TGTGCCAGCAGTTACTCGAGAGGGGGCTTGAACACTGAAGCTTTCTTT.

This clone showed up just once. This sequence joins TRBV30 and TRBJ2-3, with 13 nucleotides matching TRBD2. The CDR3 length is 18 residues. The germline gives CDR1 GTSNPN, CDR2 SVGIG (reference sequence). After removal of 5 bases from V and 2 bases from J, the junction contained 13 bases not matched to a gene. The CDR3 DNA reads TGTGCCTGGTCACAGGGGCGACTAGCGGGAGGCTCCACAGATACGCAGTATTTT. Its protein product is CAWSQGRLAGGSTDTQYF.